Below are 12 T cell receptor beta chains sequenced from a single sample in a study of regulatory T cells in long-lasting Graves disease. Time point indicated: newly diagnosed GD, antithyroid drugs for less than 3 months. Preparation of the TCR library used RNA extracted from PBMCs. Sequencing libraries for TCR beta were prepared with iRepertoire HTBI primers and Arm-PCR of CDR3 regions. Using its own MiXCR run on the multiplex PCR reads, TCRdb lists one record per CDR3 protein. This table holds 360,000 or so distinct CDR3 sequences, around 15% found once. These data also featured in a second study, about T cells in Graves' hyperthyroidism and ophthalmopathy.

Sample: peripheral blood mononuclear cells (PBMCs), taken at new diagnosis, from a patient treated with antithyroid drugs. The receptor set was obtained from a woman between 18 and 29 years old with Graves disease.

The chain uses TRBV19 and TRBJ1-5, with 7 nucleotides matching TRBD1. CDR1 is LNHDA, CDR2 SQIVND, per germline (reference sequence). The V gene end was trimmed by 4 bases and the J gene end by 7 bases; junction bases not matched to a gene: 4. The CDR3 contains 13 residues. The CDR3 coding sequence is TGTGCCAGTAGTAGGGACAGCGGACAGCCCCAGCATTTT. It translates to CASSRDSGQPQHF. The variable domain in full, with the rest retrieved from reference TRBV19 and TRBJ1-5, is DGGITQSPKYLFRKEGQNVTLSCEQNLNHDAMYWYRQDPGQGLRLIYYSQIVNDFQKGDIAEGYSVSREKKESFPLTVTSAQKNPTAFYLCASSRDSGQPQHFGDGTRLSIL.

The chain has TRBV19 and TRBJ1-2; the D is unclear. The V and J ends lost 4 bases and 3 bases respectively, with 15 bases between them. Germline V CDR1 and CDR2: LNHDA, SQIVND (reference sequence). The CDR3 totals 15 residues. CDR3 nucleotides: TGTGCCAGTAGTACAACCAGGCAAGATGACTATGGCTACACCTTC. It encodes CASSTTRQDDYGYTF.

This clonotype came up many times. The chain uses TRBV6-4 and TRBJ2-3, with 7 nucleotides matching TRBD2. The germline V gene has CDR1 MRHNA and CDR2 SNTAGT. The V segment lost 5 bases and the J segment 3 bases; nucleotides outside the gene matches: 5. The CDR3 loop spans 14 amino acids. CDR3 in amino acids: CASSTGGGTDTQYF. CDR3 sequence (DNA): TGTGCCAGCAGTACGGGAGGAGGAACAGATACGCAGTATTTT.

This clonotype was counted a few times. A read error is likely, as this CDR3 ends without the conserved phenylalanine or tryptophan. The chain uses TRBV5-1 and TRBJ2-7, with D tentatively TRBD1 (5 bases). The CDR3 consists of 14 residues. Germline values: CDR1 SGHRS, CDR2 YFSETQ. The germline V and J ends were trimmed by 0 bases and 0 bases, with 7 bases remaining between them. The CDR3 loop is CASSLGGSSYEQYL. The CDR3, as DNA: TGCGCCAGCAGCTTGGGGGGCAGCTCCTACGAGCAGTACCTC.

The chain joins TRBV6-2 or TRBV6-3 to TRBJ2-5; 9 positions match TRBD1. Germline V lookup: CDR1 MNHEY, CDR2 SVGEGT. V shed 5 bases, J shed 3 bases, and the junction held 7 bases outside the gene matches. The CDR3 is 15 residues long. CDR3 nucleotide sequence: TGTGCCAGCAGTCCTCGCGGGACAGGGAAAGAGACCCAGTACTTC. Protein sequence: CASSPRGTGKETQYF.

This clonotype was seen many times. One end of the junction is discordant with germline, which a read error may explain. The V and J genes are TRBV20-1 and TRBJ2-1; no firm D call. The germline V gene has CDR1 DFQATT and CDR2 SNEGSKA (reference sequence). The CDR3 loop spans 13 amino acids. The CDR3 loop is CSAKRGSYNEQFF. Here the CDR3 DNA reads TGCAGCGCTAAACGCGGCTCCTACAATGAGCAGTTCTTC.

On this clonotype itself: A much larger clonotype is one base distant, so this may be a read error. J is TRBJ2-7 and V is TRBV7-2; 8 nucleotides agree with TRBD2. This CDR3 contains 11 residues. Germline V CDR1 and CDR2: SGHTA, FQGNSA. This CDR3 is CAGSLAGEQYF. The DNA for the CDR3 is TGTGCCGGCAGCTTAGCGGGGGAGCAGTACTTC.

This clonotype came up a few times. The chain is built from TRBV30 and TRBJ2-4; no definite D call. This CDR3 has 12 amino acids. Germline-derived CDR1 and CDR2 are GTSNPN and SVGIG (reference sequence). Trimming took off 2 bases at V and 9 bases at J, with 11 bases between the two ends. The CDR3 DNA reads TGTGCCTGGAGTCTGAAAGTGGGCATTCAGTACTTC. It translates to CAWSLKVGIQYF.

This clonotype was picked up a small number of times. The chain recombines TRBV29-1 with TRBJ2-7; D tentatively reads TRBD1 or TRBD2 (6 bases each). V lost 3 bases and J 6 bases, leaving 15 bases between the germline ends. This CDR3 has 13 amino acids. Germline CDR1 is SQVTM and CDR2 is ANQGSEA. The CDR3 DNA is TGCAGCGTTGAGGAGGGGGGCCTGGGCGAGCAGTACTTC. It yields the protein CSVEEGGLGEQYF.

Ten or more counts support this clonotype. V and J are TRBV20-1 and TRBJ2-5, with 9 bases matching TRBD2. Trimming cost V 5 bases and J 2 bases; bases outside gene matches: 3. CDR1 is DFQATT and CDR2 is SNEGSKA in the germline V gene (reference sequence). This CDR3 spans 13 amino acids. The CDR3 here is CSAHSGGQETQYF. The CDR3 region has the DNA TGCAGTGCTCATAGCGGGGGACAAGAGACCCAGTACTTC.

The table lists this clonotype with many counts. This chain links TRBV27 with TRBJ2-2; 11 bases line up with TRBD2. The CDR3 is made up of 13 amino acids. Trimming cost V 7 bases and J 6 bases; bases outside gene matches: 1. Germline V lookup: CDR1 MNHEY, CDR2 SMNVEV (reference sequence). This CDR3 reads CASTSGGSGELFF. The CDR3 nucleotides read TGTGCCAGCACTAGCGGGGGGTCCGGGGAGCTGTTTTTT.

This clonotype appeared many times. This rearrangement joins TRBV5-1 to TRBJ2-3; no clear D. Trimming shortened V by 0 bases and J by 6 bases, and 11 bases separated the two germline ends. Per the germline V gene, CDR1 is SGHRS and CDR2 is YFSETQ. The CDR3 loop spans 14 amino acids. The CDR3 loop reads CASSLEAPWDTQYF. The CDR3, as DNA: TGCGCCAGCAGCTTGGAAGCCCCTTGGGATACGCAGTATTTT.